This TCR beta chain was sequenced for a study of CD8+ T cells in alopecia areata. Study-wide context: The study gave treated patients oral tofacitinib at 5 to 10 mg twice daily. Tofacitinib lasted 6 to 18 months, then 6 months off drug. Broader study findings: Possibly because of HLA-related factors, TCR sharing was less clear across patients than in mice.

Samples from alopecia areata patients were lesional scalp punch biopsies and peripheral blood. The CDR3 sequence is 12 residues long. The V gene end was trimmed by 7 bases and the J gene end by 9 bases; junction bases not matched to a gene: 5. Germline CDR1 MDHEN, CDR2 SYDVKM. Investigators isolated RNA and reverse transcribed it into cDNA to act as the sequencing template. Profiling relied on immunoSEQ multiplex PCR, and the TCRdb table lists in-frame clones only, not all of them. The sample comprises some 95,000 clones, 35% to 50% of which are singletons, and around 0.8% rests with the top ten. This clone was seen only a few times. Antigen specificity is unknown.

The chain uses TRBV28 and TRBJ2-1; 8 bases are a match to TRBD1. This clonotype was obtained from a human donor with alopecia areata. Source material: CD4+ T cells sorted from blood. The CDR3 reads CASTRTGREQFF. The CDR3 nucleotides read TGTGCCAGCACCCGGACAGGGCGTGAGCAGTTCTTC.